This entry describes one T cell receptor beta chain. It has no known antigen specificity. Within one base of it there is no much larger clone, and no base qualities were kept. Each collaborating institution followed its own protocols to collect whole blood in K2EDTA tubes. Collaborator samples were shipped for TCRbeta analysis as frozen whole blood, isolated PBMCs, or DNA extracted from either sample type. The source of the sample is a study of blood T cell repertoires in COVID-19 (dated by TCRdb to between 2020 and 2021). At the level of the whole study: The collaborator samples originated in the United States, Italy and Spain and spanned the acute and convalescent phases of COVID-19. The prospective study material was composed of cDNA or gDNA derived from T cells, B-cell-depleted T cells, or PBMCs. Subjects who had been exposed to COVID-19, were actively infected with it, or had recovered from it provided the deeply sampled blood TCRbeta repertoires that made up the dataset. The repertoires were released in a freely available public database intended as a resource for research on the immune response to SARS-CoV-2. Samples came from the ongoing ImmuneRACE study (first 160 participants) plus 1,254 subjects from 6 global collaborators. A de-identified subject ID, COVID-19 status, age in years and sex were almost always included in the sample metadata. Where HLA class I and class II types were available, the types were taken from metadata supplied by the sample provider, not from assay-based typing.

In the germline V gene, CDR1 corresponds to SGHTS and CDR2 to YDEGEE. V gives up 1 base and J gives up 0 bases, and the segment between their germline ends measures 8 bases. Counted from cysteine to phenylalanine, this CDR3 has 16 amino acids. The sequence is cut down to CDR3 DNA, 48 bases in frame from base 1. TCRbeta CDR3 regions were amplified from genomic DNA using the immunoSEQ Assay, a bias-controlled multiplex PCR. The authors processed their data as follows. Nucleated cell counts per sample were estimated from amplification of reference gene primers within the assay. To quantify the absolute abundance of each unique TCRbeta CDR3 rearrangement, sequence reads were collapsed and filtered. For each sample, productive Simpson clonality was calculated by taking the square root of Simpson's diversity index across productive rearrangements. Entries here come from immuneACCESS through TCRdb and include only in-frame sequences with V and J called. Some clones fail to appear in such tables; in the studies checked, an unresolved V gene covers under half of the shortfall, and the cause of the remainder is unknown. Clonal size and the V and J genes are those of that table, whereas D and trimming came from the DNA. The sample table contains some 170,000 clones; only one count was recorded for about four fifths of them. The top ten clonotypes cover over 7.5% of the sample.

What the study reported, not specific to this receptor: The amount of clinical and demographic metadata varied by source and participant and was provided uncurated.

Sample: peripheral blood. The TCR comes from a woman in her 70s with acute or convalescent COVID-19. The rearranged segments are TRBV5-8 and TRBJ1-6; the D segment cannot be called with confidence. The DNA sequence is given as TGTGCCAGCAGCTTGTTAAGGAGCTCCTATAATTCACCCCTCCACTTT. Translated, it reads CASSLLRSSYNSPLHF.